This T cell receptor (beta chain) was observed in a study of blood T cell repertoires in COVID-19 (dated by TCRdb to between 2020 and 2021). Turning to the overall study: Samples from collaborators originated in the United States, Italy and Spain and spanned both the acute and convalescent phases of COVID-19. Where HLA class I and class II types were available, the types were taken from metadata supplied by the sample provider, not from assay-based typing. Samples came from the ongoing ImmuneRACE study (first 160 participants) plus 1,254 subjects from 6 global collaborators. The repertoires were released in a freely available public database meant as a resource for research on the immune response to SARS-CoV-2. Deeply sampled blood TCRbeta repertoires from subjects exposed to, actively infected with, or recovered from COVID-19 were included in the dataset. The material from the prospective study consisted of cDNA or gDNA derived from T cells, B-cell-depleted T cells, or PBMCs. Sample metadata almost always included a de-identified subject ID, COVID-19 status, age in years and sex. Broad study findings and their caveats: The quantity of clinical and demographic metadata differed by source and by participant and was supplied without curation.

Deletion took 0 bases off V and 7 bases off J, with a span of 8 bases between the germline ends. The germline V gene provides CDR1 MNHEY and CDR2 SVGEGT. The CDR3 starts with the cysteine, ends with the phenylalanine, and has 13 residues. Of all the DNA, just the CDR3 is kept, 39 bases in frame from base 1. The immunoSEQ Assay, a bias-controlled multiplex PCR, was used to amplify TCRbeta CDR3 regions from genomic DNA. Turning to the authors' computational methods: Nucleated cell counts per sample were estimated from amplification of reference gene primers within the assay. To quantify the absolute abundance of each unique TCRbeta CDR3 rearrangement, sequence reads were collapsed and filtered. Productive Simpson clonality was computed per sample as the square root of Simpson's diversity index over productive rearrangements. This is the immuneACCESS table as TCRdb keeps it, with only in-frame sequences that have V and J called. A part of the clones is gone; compared with another copy, unresolved V genes explain less than half, and the rest is unexplained. The V and J calls and clone size are taken from that table; D and trimming were inferred from the DNA. The sample records around 200,000 clones, approximately 85% of which are singletons. More than 8% of the sample comes from the top ten.

The collaborating institutions used their own protocols to collect whole blood in K2EDTA tubes. For TCRbeta analysis, collaborators shipped samples as frozen whole blood, isolated PBMCs, or DNA extracted from either of those sample types. As for this clone: No antigen is known for it. Qualities for individual bases were not recorded, and no much larger clone is one base off.

This TCR was sampled from a woman aged 80 or over with acute or convalescent COVID-19. The chain couples TRBV6-2 or TRBV6-3 to TRBJ2-3; a tentative D call is TRBD2 (5 bases match). Sample: peripheral blood. The sequenced DNA: TGTGCCAGCAGTTACTCCGGGGTGAATACGCAGTATTTT. It translates to CASSYSGVNTQYF.